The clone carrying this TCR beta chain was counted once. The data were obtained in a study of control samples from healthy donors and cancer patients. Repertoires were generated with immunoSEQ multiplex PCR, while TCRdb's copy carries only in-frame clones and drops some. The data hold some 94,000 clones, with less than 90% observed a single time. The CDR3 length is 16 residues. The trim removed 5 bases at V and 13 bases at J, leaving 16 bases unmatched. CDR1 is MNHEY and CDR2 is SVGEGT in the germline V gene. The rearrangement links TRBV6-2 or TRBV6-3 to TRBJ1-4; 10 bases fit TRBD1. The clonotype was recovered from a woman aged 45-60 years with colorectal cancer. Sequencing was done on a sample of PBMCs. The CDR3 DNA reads TGTGCCAGCAGTACTGAAAGACAGGGGGCGCGGCGAGGACTGTTTTTT. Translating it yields CASSTERQGARRGLFF.